This TCR beta chain emerged from a study of blood T cell repertoires in COVID-19. Study-level background: Sample material is recorded as cDNA or gDNA derived from T cells, B-cell-depleted T cells, or PBMCs.

All enrollees were about 18 to 95 years old and from 25 or so US areas. Donors of Cohort 3 who recovered were those that had two negative PCRs, clearance, or symptom resolution. As processed by the authors: Reference gene primer amplification gave nucleated cell count estimates. TCRdb keeps only in-frame clones here, not all; method: immunoSEQ multiplex PCR. D and trimming come from the DNA, and the V and J calls and clone size come from that table. The sample carries around 300,000 clones, about 83% recorded once. V shed 5 bases and J 2 bases; nucleotides not matched to a gene: 6. The CDR3 sequence is 16 residues long. Per germline, CDR1 SGHVS and CDR2 FQNEAQ.

Sequenced: PBMCs or T cells enriched from blood (not recorded which). This TCR was sampled from a woman between 40 and 55 years old who had recovered from COVID-19. The chain couples TRBV7-8 to TRBJ2-3; 11 bases fit TRBD2. The CDR3 is CASSKLAGEVTDTQYF. The CDR3 DNA follows: TGTGCCAGCAGCAAACTAGCGGGGGAGGTCACAGATACGCAGTATTTT.